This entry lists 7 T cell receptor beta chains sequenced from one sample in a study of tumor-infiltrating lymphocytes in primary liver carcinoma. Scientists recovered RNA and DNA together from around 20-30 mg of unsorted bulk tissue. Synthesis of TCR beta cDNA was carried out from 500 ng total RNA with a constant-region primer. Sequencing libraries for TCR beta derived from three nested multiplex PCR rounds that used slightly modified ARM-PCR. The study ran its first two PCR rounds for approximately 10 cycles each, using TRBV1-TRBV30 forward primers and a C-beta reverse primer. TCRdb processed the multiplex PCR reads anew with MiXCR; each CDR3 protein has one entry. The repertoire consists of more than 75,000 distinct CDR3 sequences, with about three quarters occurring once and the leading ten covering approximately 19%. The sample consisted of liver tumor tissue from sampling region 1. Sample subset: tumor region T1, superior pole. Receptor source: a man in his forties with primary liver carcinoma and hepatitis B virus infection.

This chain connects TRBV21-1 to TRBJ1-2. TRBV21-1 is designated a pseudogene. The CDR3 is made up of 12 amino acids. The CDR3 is CASSGSPYGYTF. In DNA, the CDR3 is TGTGCCAGCAGCGGCAGCCCTTATGGCTACACCTTC.

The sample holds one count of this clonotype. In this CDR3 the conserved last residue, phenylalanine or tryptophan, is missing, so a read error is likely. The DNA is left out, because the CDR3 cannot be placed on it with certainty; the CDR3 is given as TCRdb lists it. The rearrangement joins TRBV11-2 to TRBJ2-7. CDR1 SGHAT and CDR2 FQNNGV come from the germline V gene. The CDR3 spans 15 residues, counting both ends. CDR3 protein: CASSTAPRPGYEQCS.

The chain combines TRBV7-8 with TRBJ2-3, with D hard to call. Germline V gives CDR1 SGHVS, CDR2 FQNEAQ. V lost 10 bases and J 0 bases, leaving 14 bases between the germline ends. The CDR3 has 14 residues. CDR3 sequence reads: CATCAIPSTDTQYF. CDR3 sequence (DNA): TGTGCCACCTGCGCAATACCAAGCACAGATACGCAGTATTTT.

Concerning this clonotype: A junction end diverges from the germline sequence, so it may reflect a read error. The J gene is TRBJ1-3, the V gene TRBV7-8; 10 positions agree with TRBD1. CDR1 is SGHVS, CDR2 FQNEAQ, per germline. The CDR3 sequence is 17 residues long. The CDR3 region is CASSPTGTGVSGNIIYF. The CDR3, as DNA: TGTGCCAGCAGCCCTACCGGGACAGGGGTCTCTGGAAACATCATATATTTT.

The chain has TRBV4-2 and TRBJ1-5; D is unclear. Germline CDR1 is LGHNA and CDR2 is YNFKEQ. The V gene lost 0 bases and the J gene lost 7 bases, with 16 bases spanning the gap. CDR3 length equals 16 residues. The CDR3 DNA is TGTGCCAGCAGCCAAGATGGGCTACAGCCGAGCCAGCCCCAGCATTTT. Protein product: CASSQDGLQPSQPQHF.

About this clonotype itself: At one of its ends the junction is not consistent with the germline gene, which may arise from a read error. CDR3 sequence: CASSSGTVQEIQYF. The CDR3 DNA reads TGTGCCAGTAGTTCCGGGACGGTACAAGAGATCCAGTACTTC. V and J are TRBV6-5 and TRBJ2-5; D may match TRBD1 or TRBD2 (5 bases each). The CDR3 totals 14 residues. Germline V gene lookup returns CDR1 MNHEY and CDR2 SVGAGI.

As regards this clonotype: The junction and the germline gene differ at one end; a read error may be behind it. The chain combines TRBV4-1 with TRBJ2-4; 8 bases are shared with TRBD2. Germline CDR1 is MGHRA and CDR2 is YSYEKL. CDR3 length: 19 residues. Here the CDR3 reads CVSSQDSGGSSPAKNIQYF. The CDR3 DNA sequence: TGTGTCAGCAGCCAAGATTCGGGGGGGAGTAGCCCTGCCAAAAACATTCAGTACTTC.